The clone carrying this T cell receptor beta chain was counted between two and nine times. MiXCR, run by TCRdb on the 5' RACE reads, gives a single entry per CDR3 protein. The sample lists over 250,000 distinct CDR3 sequences, roughly 4.3% occurring once. This entry belongs to a study of T cells after yellow fever vaccination. The CDR3 consists of 16 residues. V lost 4 bases and J 4 bases, leaving 19 bases between the germline ends. The sequence was collected from a man younger than 30 who received the YFV17D yellow fever vaccine. The V gene is TRBV12-3 or TRBV12-4, the J gene TRBJ1-2, with D possibly TRBD1 on 6 matching bases. The source was PBMCs, collected 5 days after the yellow fever booster vaccination. The CDR3 nucleotides read TGTGCCAGCAGTTCAAACCGACAGGATCCCCGCTATGGCTACACCTTC. It codes for CASSSNRQDPRYGYTF.